The rows below give T cell receptor beta chains drawn from one sample of a study of patients and donors after allogeneic stem cell transplantation. TCRdb reprocessed the RT-PCR reads with MiXCR, giving one entry per CDR3 protein. The sample lists about 34,000 distinct CDR3 sequences; 37% were seen once. Sequencing was performed on blood, either unsorted or a sorted T cell fraction (not recorded which). These receptors came from a human donor who was either an allogeneic HSCT recipient or a stem cell or donor lymphocyte infusion donor (not recorded which). It is not recorded whose cells these are; they may come from a transplant donor. The CDR3 runs from the conserved cysteine through the conserved F or W. A D gene is named only where the DNA matches it firmly. Clone size appears in some rows only: once, few, many, or a class for an expanded clone.

d_call,v_call,j_call,clone_size,cdr3_aa,cdr3_nt
TRBD2,TRBV9,TRBJ2-1,.,CASSVALRESSYNEQFF,TGTGCCAGCAGCGTAGCTCTGCGGGAGAGCTCCTACAATGAGCAGTTCTTC
.,TRBV10-3,TRBJ1-1,.,CAIRRGRDTEAFF,TGTGCCATCAGAAGAGGCAGGGACACTGAAGCTTTCTTT
.,TRBV7-6,TRBJ1-1,few,CASSLPRGMNTEAFF,TGTGCCAGCAGCTTACCCCGCGGTATGAACACTGAAGCTTTCTTT
TRBD1,TRBV19,TRBJ2-2,.,CASSPTGATGELFF,TGTGCCAGTAGCCCGACAGGGGCCACCGGGGAGCTGTTTTTT
.,TRBV7-2,TRBJ1-6,.,CASSLDQGLTFHF,TGTGCCAGCAGCTTAGATCAGGGTTTGACTTTCCACTTT
TRBD2,TRBV6-2/TRBV6-3,TRBJ2-3,.,CASGDSGSGTDTQYF,TGTGCCAGCGGGGATAGCGGGAGTGGCACAGATACGCAGTATTTT
TRBD1,TRBV5-1,TRBJ2-1,.,CASRQGANNEQFF,TGCGCCAGCCGACAGGGGGCAAACAATGAGCAGTTCTTC
.,TRBV7-2,TRBJ1-5,.,CASSLRGRQPQHF,TGTGCCAGCAGCTTACGGGGACGCCAGCCCCAGCATTTT
.,TRBV7-9,TRBJ2-1,few,CASYSGSVEQFF,TGTGCCTCATACTCTGGCTCCGTTGAGCAGTTCTTC
.,TRBV28,TRBJ1-5,few,CASSLEYSNQPQHF,TGTGCCAGCAGTTTGGAGTATAGCAATCAGCCCCAGCATTTT
.,TRBV6-4,TRBJ2-7,few,CASSDPGVAYEQYF,TGTGCCAGCAGTGACCCTGGAGTTGCCTACGAGCAGTACTTC
TRBD2,TRBV5-1,TRBJ2-1,.,CASSLLGLGYNEQFF,TGCGCCAGCAGCTTGCTGGGACTAGGATACAATGAGCAGTTCTTC
.,TRBV6-6,TRBJ2-3,.,CASSSPRQGNTQYF,TGTGCCAGCAGTTCCCCGCGGCAGGGGAATACGCAGTATTTT
.,TRBV5-1,TRBJ1-4,many,CASSLGVRDNEKLFF,TGCGCCAGCAGCTTGGGTGTCAGGGATAATGAAAAACTGTTTTTT
TRBD1,TRBV5-1,TRBJ2-1,many,CASSLSPGQKDNEQFF,TGCGCCAGCAGCCTATCACCGGGACAGAAAGACAATGAGCAGTTCTTC
.,TRBV11-1,TRBJ2-1,.,CASSRDNSYNEQFF,TGTGCCAGCAGCCGGGACAACTCCTACAATGAGCAGTTCTTC
TRBD1,TRBV29-1,TRBJ1-1,.,CSAQGAAEAFF,TGCAGCGCTCAGGGGGCCGCTGAAGCTTTCTTT
.,TRBV11-3,TRBJ2-3,.,CASSWGGGRDTQYF,TGTGCCAGCAGCTGGGGAGGGGGCAGAGATACGCAGTATTTT
.,TRBV5-1,TRBJ2-3,.,CASSLFNTDTQYF,TGCGCCAGCAGCTTGTTCAACACAGATACGCAGTATTTT
.,TRBV20-1,TRBJ1-5,few,CSAYRTASNQPQHF,TGCAGTGCTTATCGGACAGCCAGCAATCAGCCCCAGCATTTT
.,TRBV12-3/TRBV12-4,TRBJ2-6,few,CASSLTVSGANVLTF,TGTGCCAGCAGTTTAACGGTATCTGGGGCCAACGTCCTGACTTTC
.,TRBV24-1,TRBJ2-6,.,CATSDSSGANVLTF,TGTGCCACCAGTGACAGCTCTGGGGCCAACGTCCTGACTTTC
.,TRBV5-4,TRBJ1-6,few,CASSSSLGSNSPLHF,TGTGCCAGCAGCTCCTCCTTAGGGTCGAATTCACCCCTCCACTTT
.,TRBV5-5,TRBJ1-5,once,CASSSNPGKLNSNQPQHF,TGTGCCAGCAGCTCGAACCCAGGGAAACTTAATAGCAATCAGCCCCAGCATTTT
.,TRBV7-6,TRBJ1-1,few,CASSSTGAEVMNTEAFF,TGTGCCAGCAGCTCCACCGGGGCGGAAGTCATGAACACTGAAGCTTTCTTT
.,TRBV5-1,TRBJ2-3,once,CASSPALSTDTQYF,TGCGCCAGCAGCCCGGCTTTGAGCACAGATACGCAGTATTTT
.,TRBV15,TRBJ1-1,many,CATSSQGNTEAFF,TGTGCCACCAGCAGTCAGGGGAACACTGAAGCTTTCTTT
TRBD1,TRBV27,TRBJ1-5,.,CASSEDRGLDQPQHF,TGTGCCAGCAGCGAAGACAGGGGGCTCGATCAGCCCCAGCATTTT
.,TRBV29-1,TRBJ2-5,few,CSVGAAQETQYF,TGCAGCGTTGGGGCGGCCCAAGAGACCCAGTACTTC
.,TRBV7-2,TRBJ2-1,.,CASSQTPYNEQFF,TGTGCCAGCAGCCAGACCCCCTACAATGAGCAGTTCTTC
TRBD1,TRBV20-1,TRBJ1-1,.,CSAPLTGGVWNTEAFF,TGCAGTGCCCCTCTGACAGGGGGCGTTTGGAACACTGAAGCTTTCTTT
TRBD2,TRBV7-9,TRBJ2-3,few,CASSWGGRDTQYF,TGTGCCAGCAGCTGGGGGGGAAGGGATACGCAGTATTTT